A single sample gave rise to the 18 T cell receptor beta chains below, sequenced in a study of OX40 agonist ivuxolimab in advanced cancers. The library was produced with the immunoSEQ multiplex PCR assay. TCRdb carries this immuneACCESS record with in-frame sequences only. Its versions omit some clonotypes, under half of them owing to an unresolved V gene in the studies checked, with the rest unexplained. Recorded for this sample are about 40,000 clones; approximately 82% of them occurred a single time. The top ten hold under 2% of the sample. This material consisted of CD4+ or CD8+ T cells sorted from blood, taken in a trial of the OX40 agonist ivuxolimab. The receptors derive from an adult with an advanced solid tumor such as melanoma, head and neck, liver or kidney cancer.

V gene TRBV7-8 combines with J gene TRBJ2-1; 9 positions agree with TRBD1. J gave up 5 bases and V 5 bases, and 10 bases lay outside the gene matches. The germline V gene has CDR1 SGHVS and CDR2 FQNEAQ. CDR3 length: 16 residues. CDR3 sequence: CASSPLPGQGDNEQFF. Written as DNA, the CDR3 is TGTGCCAGCAGCCCCCTTCCGGGACAGGGCGACAATGAGCAGTTCTTC.

The V and J genes are TRBV7-9 and TRBJ2-3; 14 bases map to TRBD2. J gave up 5 bases and V 1 base, and 5 bases lay outside the gene matches. This CDR3 has 17 residues. CDR1 is SEHNR, CDR2 FQNEAQ, per germline (reference sequence). Here the CDR3 reads CASSLETSGRAGDTQYF. The CDR3 region has the DNA TGTGCCAGCAGCTTAGAGACTAGCGGGAGGGCCGGAGATACGCAGTATTTT.

V and J are TRBV7-3 and TRBJ2-7; 9 bases line up with TRBD1. The CDR3 spans 15 residues. The germline V gene has CDR1 SGHTA and CDR2 FQGTGA. V lost 5 bases to trimming and J lost 5 bases; unmatched junction nucleotides: 10. The CDR3 loop is CASSPTGTGIDEQYF. In DNA, the CDR3 is TGTGCCAGCAGCCCAACCGGGACAGGGATCGACGAGCAGTACTTC. Full variable domain (outside the CDR3, taken from reference TRBV7-3 and TRBJ2-7): GAGVSQTPSNKVTEKGKYVELRCDPISGHTALYWYRQSLGQGPEFLIYFQGTGAADDSGLPNDRFFAVRPEGSVSTLKIQRTERGDSAVYLCASSPTGTGIDEQYFGPGTRLTVT.

The chain carries TRBV7-9 and TRBJ2-2, with unresolved D. The CDR3 loop spans 13 amino acids. Germline CDR1 reads SEHNR; CDR2 reads FQNEAQ (reference sequence). The V gene lost 0 bases and the J gene lost 7 bases, with 6 bases spanning the gap. CDR3 residues: CASSLAGRGELFF. The CDR3 nucleotides read TGTGCCAGCAGCTTAGCTGGGCGCGGGGAGCTGTTTTTT.

Note on this clone: Sequence at one end of the junction differs from germline and may be a read error. J is TRBJ2-2 and V is TRBV5-1; 9 bases match TRBD2. The CDR3 spans 14 residues. Germline CDR1 SGHRS, CDR2 YFSETQ. The CDR3 nucleotides are TGCGCCAGCTCCCTCGCCGGGACTAGCCGGGGAGCTGTTTTT. It is translated as CASSLAGTSRGAVF.

The chain combines TRBV29-1 with TRBJ2-3; TRBD2 matches 11 bases. Germline CDR1 SQVTM, CDR2 ANQGSEA. This CDR3 contains 15 residues. J gave up 8 bases and V 7 bases, and 14 bases lay outside the gene matches. The CDR3 region is CSATRLAGTVGTQYF. CDR3 sequence (DNA): TGCAGCGCAACTAGACTAGCGGGAACGGTGGGTACGCAGTATTTT.

This clone was seen a handful of times. The V and J genes are TRBV7-9 and TRBJ2-7; TRBD2 might be the D (6 bases). V lost 2 bases to trimming and J lost 6 bases, with 11 bases between them. This CDR3 has 13 amino acids. Germline values: CDR1 SEHNR, CDR2 FQNEAQ (reference sequence). CDR3 sequence: CASSLLGGFEQYF. CDR3 nucleotides: TGTGCCAGCAGCTTACTCGGGGGTTTCGAGCAGTACTTC. The complete variable domain, with remaining parts taken from reference TRBV7-9 and TRBJ2-7, reads DTGVSQNPRHKITKRGQNVTFRCDPISEHNRLYWYRQTLGQGPEFLTYFQNEAQLEKSRLLSDRFSAERPKGSFSTLEIQRTEQGDSAMYLCASSLLGGFEQYFGPGTRLTVT.

The chain has TRBV5-4 and TRBJ1-2; D gene unclear. The CDR3 consists of 13 residues. From germline, CDR1 is SGHNT and CDR2 YYREEE (reference sequence). V lost 0 bases and J 4 bases, leaving 7 bases between the germline ends. CDR3 in amino acids: CASSLARVYGYTF. Here the CDR3 DNA reads TGTGCCAGCAGCTTGGCACGAGTCTATGGCTACACCTTC.

The chain carries TRBV25-1 and TRBJ1-2, with D hard to call. The CDR3 totals 14 residues. Trimming took 3 bases from V and 4 from J, leaving 12 bases between them. Germline V gene sequence: CDR1 MGHDK, CDR2 SYGVNS. This CDR3 is CASSDPGILYGYTF. CDR3 coding DNA: TGTGCCAGCAGTGACCCAGGAATACTCTATGGCTACACCTTC.

The rearrangement joins TRBV27 to TRBJ2-7; D perhaps matches TRBD2 (6 bases). The CDR3 is 15 amino acids. CDR1 and CDR2 from the germline V gene are MNHEY and SMNVEV (reference sequence). Trimming stripped 6 bases from V and 2 bases from J, with 17 bases between. CDR3 amino acids: CASREGPSIAYEQYF. DNA of the CDR3: TGTGCCAGCAGGGAGGGCCCCTCTATAGCCTACGAGCAGTACTTC.

This clone was recorded only once. J is TRBJ2-5 and V is TRBV29-1, with D unclear. V lost 1 base, J lost 7 bases, and 7 bases lay in between. This CDR3 comprises 11 residues. CDR1 and CDR2 from the germline V gene are SQVTM and ANQGSEA. CDR3 sequence: CSVEVSGTQYF. The CDR3 coding sequence is TGCAGCGTTGAAGTCTCGGGGACCCAGTACTTC.

The chain joins TRBV7-2 to TRBJ2-5; 9 bases line up with TRBD2. Germline V gene lookup returns CDR1 SGHTA and CDR2 FQGNSA. The CDR3 runs 14 residues. V gave up 5 bases and J gave up 5 bases; unmatched junction bases: 6. CDR3 in DNA: TGTGCCAGCAGCGCGCGGGGGGGAGGGGAGACCCAGTACTTC. It specifies CASSARGGGETQYF.

The chain recombines TRBV2 with TRBJ1-4, with unresolved D. The V end was cut by 6 bases, the J end by 0 bases, with 11 bases between. CDR3 length: 15 residues. Germline loops: CDR1 SNHLY, CDR2 FYNNEI. The CDR3 is CASRAPGTTNEKLFF. In nucleotides, the CDR3 is TGTGCCAGCAGGGCCCCGGGGACAACTAATGAAAAACTGTTTTTT.

The J gene is TRBJ2-1, the V gene TRBV19; 14 nucleotides line up with TRBD2. J gave up 8 bases and V 4 bases, and 4 bases lay outside the gene matches. This CDR3 has 15 amino acids. Germline V lookup: CDR1 LNHDA, CDR2 SQIVND (reference sequence). CDR3 bases: TGTGCCAGTAGTAAGGGGACTAGCGGGAGCGATGAGCAGTTCTTC. Protein sequence: CASSKGTSGSDEQFF.

The rearrangement uses TRBV4-1 and TRBJ1-3; D remains unclear. This CDR3 has 15 amino acids. CDR1 is MGHRA, CDR2 YSYEKL, per germline. V was pared by 1 base and J by 2 bases, with 9 bases between. This CDR3 is CASSQGWVTGNTIYF. The CDR3 nucleotides are TGCGCCAGCAGCCAAGGCTGGGTGACTGGAAACACCATATATTTT.

The chain is built from TRBV28 and TRBJ2-3; 9 bases align to TRBD2. Germline assignment: CDR1 MDHEN and CDR2 SYDVKM. Trimming took 2 bases from V and 2 from J; bases not matched to a gene: 5. This CDR3 contains 16 residues. In DNA, the CDR3 is TGTGCCAGCAGTTTACTAGCGGGGACCACCACAGATACGCAGTATTTT. Protein: CASSLLAGTTTDTQYF.

V is TRBV9 and J is TRBJ2-7, with D unresolved. CDR3 length: 13 amino acids. Trimming pared 0 bases from V and 5 bases from J, leaving 9 bases between. CDR1 is SGDLS and CDR2 is YYNGEE in the germline V gene. The CDR3: CASSVALGNEQYF. DNA of the CDR3: TGTGCCAGCAGCGTAGCTTTAGGTAACGAGCAGTACTTC.

There are a few counts of this clone. V is TRBV10-3 and J is TRBJ2-7, with no clear D. Between the trimmed V and J ends, which lost 6 bases and 1 base, there was a span of 13 bases. Per germline, CDR1 ENHRY and CDR2 SYGVKD. The CDR3 spans 14 residues. The CDR3 sequence is CAISPGPSSYEQYF. CDR3 sequence (DNA): TGTGCCATCAGCCCGGGTCCTAGTTCCTACGAGCAGTACTTC.